These 8 T cell receptor beta chains were all obtained from the same sample, sequenced in a study of T cell repertoires in cytomegalovirus infection. TCRdb ran MiXCR on the reads and lists one entry per CDR3 protein. The sample holds about 530,000 distinct CDR3 sequences; around 27% are singletons and the top ten take approximately 13%. The sample comprised PBMCs. All receptors derive from a human donor in good health (CMV status not recorded). Some clones in this sample may be carry-over from other donors' samples.

This clonotype was counted many times. V usage is TRBV6-1 and J usage is TRBJ2-2; 7 positions agree with TRBD1. The J segment lost 1 base and the V segment lost 4 bases, leaving 6 bases of the junction unmatched. The CDR3 sequence is 16 residues long. CDR1 MNHNS and CDR2 SASEGT come from the germline V gene. The CDR3 here is CASSGSGTVNTGELFF. The DNA of the CDR3 is TGTGCCAGCAGTGGTTCCGGGACAGTGAACACCGGGGAGCTGTTTTTT.

This clonotype has ten or more counts. V is TRBV7-8 and J is TRBJ1-5; D is unclear. CDR3 length: 14 amino acids. With 1 base removed from V and 0 bases from J, the gap between germline ends came to 4 bases. Germline assignment: CDR1 SGHVS and CDR2 FQNEAQ. The CDR3: CASSLGLSNQPQHF. The CDR3 bases are TGTGCCAGCAGCTTAGGTCTTAGCAATCAGCCCCAGCATTTT.

The chain recombines TRBV7-9 with TRBJ1-1; possible D gene TRBD1, 5 bases. This CDR3 has 15 residues. Germline CDR1 and CDR2: SEHNR and FQNEAQ (reference sequence). V shed 5 bases and J shed 2 bases, with 15 bases lying between them. The CDR3 DNA follows: TGTGCCAGCAGCAATAGACAGCTATCTAACACTGAAGCTTTCTTT. Translation: CASSNRQLSNTEAFF. The full variable domain, rest sourced from reference TRBV7-9 and TRBJ1-1, is DTGVSQNPRHKITKRGQNVTFRCDPISEHNRLYWYRQTLGQGPEFLTYFQNEAQLEKSRLLSDRFSAERPKGSFSTLEIQRTEQGDSAMYLCASSNRQLSNTEAFFGQGTRLTVV.

This clonotype has a handful of counts. The chain recombines TRBV20-1 with TRBJ1-2; no reliable D call. V lost 2 bases to trimming and J lost 2 bases, with 9 bases between them. The CDR3 sequence is 13 residues long. Germline V gives CDR1 DFQATT, CDR2 SNEGSKA (reference sequence). This CDR3 is CSARTTGNYGYTF. The CDR3 DNA follows: TGCAGTGCTAGAACGACCGGGAACTATGGCTACACCTTC.

The chain combines TRBV20-1 with TRBJ1-2; no firm D call. The CDR3 runs to 15 residues. Trimming cost V 2 bases and J 0 bases, with 13 bases left between them. Germline CDR1 reads DFQATT; CDR2 reads SNEGSKA (reference sequence). CDR3 amino acids: CSARRFSGSNYGYTF. The CDR3 region has the DNA TGCAGTGCTAGAAGGTTTTCGGGGTCTAACTATGGCTACACCTTC.

The chain is built from TRBV7-9 and TRBJ2-1; TRBD2 matches 10 bases. This CDR3 is built from 17 residues. The trim removed 6 bases at V and 5 bases at J, leaving 13 bases unmatched. The germline V gene has CDR1 SEHNR and CDR2 FQNEAQ (reference sequence). The CDR3 nucleotides read TGTGCCAGCAGTTCCACCCCCCGGACTAGCGGACACAATGAGCAGTTCTTC. This encodes CASSSTPRTSGHNEQFF. Supplemented by reference TRBV7-9 and TRBJ2-1, the full variable domain reads DTGVSQNPRHKITKRGQNVTFRCDPISEHNRLYWYRQTLGQGPEFLTYFQNEAQLEKSRLLSDRFSAERPKGSFSTLEIQRTEQGDSAMYLCASSSTPRTSGHNEQFFGPGTRLTVL.

The rearrangement links TRBV6-2 or TRBV6-3 to TRBJ2-3; a weak D match, TRBD2 (7 bases). This CDR3 has 15 residues. Looked up from germline, CDR1 is MNHEY and CDR2 is SVGEGT. The V end lost 6 bases, the J end lost 4 bases, and 17 bases lay between the germline ends. CDR3 region: CASRVGTGGPDTQYF. Here the CDR3 DNA reads TGTGCCAGCAGGGTCGGGACCGGGGGGCCAGATACGCAGTATTTT.

This clonotype has only a few counts. The chain is built from TRBV5-1 and TRBJ1-1, with TRBD1 identical over 7 bases. The CDR3 consists of 15 residues. V dropped 3 bases and J dropped 0; count of bases not matched to a gene: 5. Per the germline V gene, CDR1 is SGHRS and CDR2 is YFSETQ. CDR3: CASSSGQPVNTEAFF. The DNA for the CDR3 is TGCGCCAGCAGCTCGGGACAGCCAGTGAACACTGAAGCTTTCTTT.